This TCR beta chain is from a study of monozygotic twins with inflammatory bowel disease. TCRdb reanalyzed the 5' RACE reads and collapses them to one entry per CDR3 protein, without DNA. The sample table sets out approximately 400,000 distinct CDR3 sequences. CDR3 length equals 18 residues. The V gene's germline CDR1 is MNHEY and CDR2 SVGEGT. Study-wide results and caveats: IBD patients displayed reduced TCRbeta diversity (inverse Simpson) when set against healthy co-twins. For repertoire similarity, concordant twins did not differ from discordant twins, possibly because power was limited.

About this clonotype itself: Its antigen is undetermined.

The sample comprised blood. The origin of this receptor is a human donor with ulcerative colitis or Crohn's disease, or a healthy co-twin of an affected twin (not recorded which). The chain links TRBV6-2 or TRBV6-3 to TRBJ2-2; TCRdb returns TRBD2, unconfirmable since there is no DNA. CDR3: CASSSPRLAGRYTGELFF.